These 28 T cell receptor beta chains share one sample of origin, sequenced in a study of beta chain features in type 1 diabetes (dated by TCRdb to about 2018). The method behind the library was the immunoSEQ multiplex PCR assay. The entire isolated RNA was reverse transcribed using the High Capacity cDNA Reverse Transcription Kit, and thus expressed TCRB transcripts were sequenced. This is the immuneACCESS table as TCRdb keeps it, with only in-frame sequences that have V and J called. A part of the clones is gone; compared with another copy, unresolved V genes explain less than half, and the rest is unexplained. The sample data list nearly 250,000 clones, and more than 65% of these were observed just once. The top ten clonotypes cover around 0.057% of the sample. Sequencing was done on a sample of naive CD4+ T cells from blood. The cell subset or site label corresponds to: true naive CD4+ T cells. These receptors were taken from a man aged 30 to 45 in good health.

The CDR3 region is CAWDPRTGLNIQYF. CDR3 bases: TGTGCCTGGGACCCTCGGACAGGGCTAAACATTCAGTACTTC. This sequence joins TRBV30 and TRBJ2-4; TRBD1 matches 8 bases. Unmatched junction bases numbered 9, after V lost 5 bases and J lost 6 bases. Germline V gene data show CDR1 as GTSNPN and CDR2 as SVGIG (reference sequence). There are 14 residues in the CDR3.

V and J are TRBV5-1 and TRBJ1-2; D ambiguous. The CDR3 runs to 13 residues. Trimming stripped 3 bases from V and 8 bases from J, with 14 bases between. From germline, CDR1 is SGHRS and CDR2 YFSETQ. CDR3 nucleotide sequence: TGCGCCAGCAGCTCGACACCCTCGGGAGGCTACACCTTC. As protein: CASSSTPSGGYTF.

V gene TRBV7-8 combines with J gene TRBJ1-6, with unresolved D. CDR1 and CDR2 from the germline V gene are SGHVS and FQNEAQ. The CDR3 length is 16 residues. Trimming shortened V by 5 bases and J by 2 bases, and 13 bases separated the two germline ends. CDR3 in amino acids: CASSHRRLTYNSPLHF. The CDR3 DNA reads as TGTGCCAGCAGCCACCGTAGATTGACCTATAATTCACCCCTCCACTTT.

This clone has a single count. V and J are TRBV15 and TRBJ2-5, with 9 positions matching TRBD2. The CDR3 length is 14 residues. Germline CDR1 is LNHNV and CDR2 is YYDKDF (reference sequence). V trimming: 7 bases; J trimming: 2 bases; junction bases outside the gene matches: 5. For the CDR3, the DNA is TGTGCCACCACGGCTAGCGGGAAACAAGAGACCCAGTACTTC. This gives the protein CATTASGKQETQYF.

V is TRBV10-3 and J is TRBJ1-4, with 11 bases that match TRBD1. This CDR3 is 16 amino acids long. Losses at the gene ends were 9 bases for V and 3 bases for J; bases not matched to a gene: 9. CDR1 and CDR2 from the germline V gene are ENHRY and SYGVKD. The CDR3 DNA reads TGTGCCATTCCGGGACAGGGGGATCTGGCTAATGAAAAACTGTTTTTT. Amino acids: CAIPGQGDLANEKLFF.

The rearrangement joins TRBV5-1 to TRBJ2-5; 8 bases match TRBD1. There are 13 residues in the CDR3. Per germline, CDR1 SGHRS and CDR2 YFSETQ. Trimming at V came to 3 bases and at J to 4 bases, leaving 2 bases not matched to a gene. CDR3 sequence: CASSWTGRETQYF. CDR3 DNA sequence: TGCGCCAGCAGCTGGACAGGGCGAGAGACCCAGTACTTC.

This rearrangement joins TRBV30 to TRBJ1-2; no reliable D call. The CDR3 totals 14 residues. Germline values: CDR1 GTSNPN, CDR2 SVGIG (reference sequence). The V end was cut by 0 bases, the J end by 6 bases, with 14 bases between. This CDR3 reads CAWSVAPFSNGYTF. CDR3 nucleotide sequence: TGTGCCTGGAGTGTAGCCCCTTTCTCCAATGGCTACACCTTC. Full variable domain (rest looked up from reference TRBV30 and TRBJ1-2): SQTIHQWPATLVQPVGSPLSLECTVEGTSNPNLYWYRQAAGRGLQLLFYSVGIGQISSEVPQNLSASRPQDRQFILSSKKLLLSDSGFYLCAWSVAPFSNGYTFGSGTRLTVV.

The chain uses TRBV5-4 and TRBJ2-4, with D perhaps matching TRBD2 (6 bases). V was trimmed by 4 bases and J by 7 bases, leaving 18 bases between them. In germline, CDR1 is SGHNT, CDR2 YYREEE (reference sequence). This CDR3 has 15 residues. The CDR3 nucleotides read TGTGCCAGCAGCGCGGCGGGAAACTTCGGGAACATTCAGTACTTC. As protein: CASSAAGNFGNIQYF. The full variable domain, in which reference TRBV5-4 and TRBJ2-4 provide the parts outside the CDR3, is ETGVTQSPTHLIKTRGQQVTLRCSSQSGHNTVSWYQQALGQGPQFIFQYYREEENGRGNFPPRFSGLQFPNYSSELNVNALELDDSALYLCASSAAGNFGNIQYFGAGTRLSVL.

The gene calls are TRBV7-2 and TRBJ2-3; D not resolved. Germline CDR1 and CDR2: SGHTA and FQGNSA. V was pared by 3 bases and J by 4 bases, with 2 bases between. The CDR3 runs 11 residues. The CDR3 nucleotides read TGTGCCAGCAGCTTTGCAGATACGCAGTATTTT. This sequence encodes CASSFADTQYF.

For this clone: Other DNA sequences in this sample translate to the same CDR3. This chain connects TRBV30 to TRBJ2-3; D is uncertain. Germline V gene data show CDR1 as GTSNPN and CDR2 as SVGIG (reference sequence). The CDR3 is 11 residues long. Trimming took 1 base from V and 4 from J, leaving 3 bases between them. The DNA for the CDR3 is TGTGCCTGGAGTGATCCAGATACGCAGTATTTT. Its translation: CAWSDPDTQYF.

The V call is TRBV18, the J call TRBJ2-4; 7 bases are shared with TRBD1. From germline, CDR1 is KGHSH and CDR2 LQKENI. V was clipped by 6 bases and J by 4 bases; unmatched bases: 3. The CDR3 contains 13 residues. CDR3 protein: CASSLGQKNIQYF. The CDR3 nucleotides read TGTGCCAGCTCCCTGGGACAGAAAAACATTCAGTACTTC. Using reference TRBV18 and TRBJ2-4 for the parts outside the CDR3, the full variable domain is NAGVMQNPRHLVRRRGQEARLRCSPMKGHSHVYWYRQLPEEGLKFMVYLQKENIIDESGMPKERFSAEFPKEGPSILRIQQVVRGDSAAYFCASSLGQKNIQYFGAGTRLSVL.

V usage is TRBV20-1 and J usage is TRBJ2-1; D unclear. This CDR3 comprises 11 residues. Germline V CDR1 and CDR2: DFQATT, SNEGSKA (reference sequence). V shed 5 bases and J shed 5 bases, with 7 bases lying between them. The CDR3 DNA sequence: TGCAGTGCTGGCCGGAACAATGAGCAGTTCTTC. Its protein is CSAGRNNEQFF.

This clone was detected a few times. J is TRBJ2-4 and V is TRBV28, with D perhaps TRBD1 (6 bases). V was clipped by 8 bases and J by 9 bases, with 17 bases between them. The germline V gene encodes CDR1 MDHEN and CDR2 SYDVKM. This CDR3 comprises 13 residues. The CDR3 nucleotides read TGTGCCAGCGCAGGGGAGAGTATAAGCATTCAGTACTTC. This translates into CASAGESISIQYF.

This clone was found once. The rearrangement joins TRBV7-2 to TRBJ2-5; D remains ambiguous. There are 16 residues in the CDR3. The V and J ends lost 3 bases and 7 bases respectively, with 21 bases between them. Germline values: CDR1 SGHTA, CDR2 FQGNSA. The CDR3 loop reads CASSFPGQSFAGTQYF. The DNA for the CDR3 is TGTGCCAGCAGCTTCCCCGGGCAGTCCTTCGCCGGGACCCAGTACTTC.

The chain has TRBV2 and TRBJ1-6; D is possibly TRBD1 (5 bases). V shed 5 bases and J shed 9 bases, with 14 bases lying between them. This CDR3 comprises 14 residues. Germline V CDR1 and CDR2: SNHLY, FYNNEI. In DNA, the CDR3 is TGTGCCAGCAGTCCGGTCAGGGTCCGTTCACCCCTCCACTTT. Translation gives CASSPVRVRSPLHF.

This chain connects TRBV7-6 to TRBJ2-5, with D perhaps matching TRBD1 (5 bases). CDR1 and CDR2 (germline): SGHVS, FNYEAQ. Between the trimmed V and J ends, which lost 7 bases and 5 bases, there was a span of 20 bases. CDR3 length: 15 amino acids. The CDR3 loop reads CASTRHVHSGETQYF. The CDR3 DNA reads as TGTGCCAGCACCCGACACGTTCACTCAGGGGAGACCCAGTACTTC.

This sequence joins TRBV30 and TRBJ1-1; D might be TRBD1 (6 bases). Germline assignment: CDR1 GTSNPN and CDR2 SVGIG (reference sequence). Trimming removed 3 bases from V and 10 bases from J, with 12 bases in between. The CDR3 extends over 11 amino acids. CDR3 in amino acids: CAWRQGVGAFF. CDR3 nucleotides: TGTGCCTGGAGACAGGGTGTCGGAGCTTTCTTT.

V and J are TRBV4-3 and TRBJ2-1, with 9 bases lining up with TRBD1. The length of the CDR3 is 16 residues. V lost 4 bases and J lost 9; bases outside the gene matches: 13. CDR1 and CDR2 from the germline V gene are LGHNA and YSLEER. As DNA, the CDR3 is TGCGCCAGCAGCCGAAAGGGGAGACAGGGGGGTGGTGAGCAGTTCTTC. Protein product: CASSRKGRQGGGEQFF.

The chain uses TRBV10-3 and TRBJ1-2; D call uncertain. The ends were cut back, 3 bases at V and 0 bases at J, with 5 bases in the middle. Germline assignment: CDR1 ENHRY and CDR2 SYGVKD. This CDR3 is built from 13 residues. The CDR3: CAISDLANYGYTF. DNA for the CDR3: TGTGCCATCAGTGACCTAGCTAACTATGGCTACACCTTC.

This rearrangement joins TRBV10-3 to TRBJ2-1, with 14 positions matching TRBD2. The CDR3 covers 14 residues. The V gene end was trimmed by 4 bases and the J gene end by 7 bases; junction bases not matched to a gene: 0. The germline CDR1 and CDR2 sequences are ENHRY and SYGVKD. For the CDR3, the DNA is TGTGCCATCAGTGGGACTAGCGGGAGGAATGAGCAGTTCTTC. As protein: CAISGTSGRNEQFF.

This chain joins TRBV15 and TRBJ1-5, with no clear D. This CDR3 is 14 amino acids long. Germline V CDR1 and CDR2: LNHNV, YYDKDF (reference sequence). V was clipped by 3 bases and J by 4 bases, with 10 bases between them. DNA of the CDR3: TGTGCCACCAGCAGCACGAGAACAAATCAGCCCCAGCATTTT. It codes for CATSSTRTNQPQHF.

This clone was seen a few times. The genes are TRBV7-2 and TRBJ2-1; 10 positions match TRBD2. Germline V gene sequence: CDR1 SGHTA, CDR2 FQGNSA. Germline trimming cut 1 base from V and 3 bases from J; bases unmatched to any gene: 6. This CDR3 spans 17 amino acids. CDR3 coding DNA: TGTGCCAGCAGCTTAGTCATGGGACTAGCGTACTACAATGAGCAGTTCTTC. This gives the protein CASSLVMGLAYYNEQFF.

V gene TRBV5-1 combines with J gene TRBJ2-5; D is unclear. Germline lookup yields CDR1 SGHRS and CDR2 YFSETQ. The CDR3 runs 11 residues. V lost 5 bases and J 4 bases, leaving 6 bases between the germline ends. The CDR3 DNA follows: TGCGCCAGCAGGGTGAGAGAGACCCAGTACTTC. This translates into CASRVRETQYF.

The table lists this clone with a count of one. The rearrangement links TRBV4-3 to TRBJ1-1; D unresolved. V gave up 0 bases and J gave up 4 bases, with 9 bases separating them. The V gene's germline CDR1 is LGHNA and CDR2 YSLEER. The CDR3 consists of 14 residues. CDR3 coding DNA: TGCGCCAGCAGCCAAGATAATAGACGCACTGAAGCTTTCTTT. This translates into CASSQDNRRTEAFF.

The V and J genes are TRBV7-2 and TRBJ2-1; 8 bases agree with TRBD2. The germline CDR1 and CDR2 sequences are SGHTA and FQGNSA. This CDR3 contains 15 residues. The V gene end was trimmed by 5 bases and the J gene end by 6 bases; junction bases not matched to a gene: 9. The CDR3 region is CASSLGLVQTNEQFF. The CDR3 DNA reads TGTGCCAGCAGCCTGGGACTAGTCCAGACCAATGAGCAGTTCTTC.

About this clone itself: The sample holds other DNA sequences that translate to the same CDR3. The chain couples TRBV15 to TRBJ2-7, with 9 bases fitting TRBD1. Germline loops: CDR1 LNHNV, CDR2 YYDKDF (reference sequence). J lost 4 bases, V lost 5 bases, and 6 bases had no gene match. The CDR3 is 14 residues long. The CDR3 DNA reads as TGTGCCACCAGCCGCGGACAGGGGCCGTACGAGCAGTACTTC. Its translation: CATSRGQGPYEQYF.

The V call is TRBV29-1, the J call TRBJ2-3; the D gene could be TRBD1 or TRBD2 (5 bases each). The CDR3 extends over 12 amino acids. V lost 6 bases, J lost 6 bases, and 13 bases lay in between. Germline V gene data show CDR1 as SQVTM and CDR2 as ANQGSEA. DNA for the CDR3: TGCAGCGTCCCTGGATGGGGGGATACGCAGTATTTT. It is translated as CSVPGWGDTQYF.

The genes are TRBV15 and TRBJ2-3; a weak D match, TRBD1 (5 bases). Germline V lookup: CDR1 LNHNV, CDR2 YYDKDF (reference sequence). With 5 bases removed from V and 0 bases from J, the gap between germline ends came to 6 bases. There are 13 residues in the CDR3. CDR3 sequence (DNA): TGTGCCACCAGCTCAGGGAGCACAGATACGCAGTATTTT. Encoded protein: CATSSGSTDTQYF.